The clone carrying this TCR beta chain was observed many times. The antigen is undetermined. This sample stems from a study of regulatory T cells in long-lasting Graves disease. In germline, CDR1 is MDHEN, CDR2 SYDVKM. V shed 1 base, J shed 3 bases, and the junction held 10 bases outside the gene matches. The CDR3 spans 18 residues. Assembly of TCR beta libraries relied on iRepertoire HTBI primers together with Arm-PCR of CDR3 regions. Per the original methods: Sequenced samples collectively carried roughly 63 TRBV and 14 to 15 TRBJ segments. One entry per CDR3 protein, called by TCRdb with MiXCR from the multiplex PCR reads. TCRdb's processing, not the study's, gives the V and J calls here. The data hold 400,000 to 600,000 distinct CDR3 sequences, with 20% to 25% observed a single time. Time point meaning: persistent/refractory GD, antithyroid drugs over 5 years with positive TRAb. Scientists built the TCR library using RNA that was extracted from PBMCs. Enrollment of patients was through an endocrinology department in Xi'an, China.

Whole-study findings and limits: Newly diagnosed disease favored TRBV20-1 and TRBJ2-1 over persistent disease.

Sequencing was performed on peripheral blood mononuclear cells (PBMCs), taken when the disease was refractory, from a patient treated with antithyroid drugs. The chain has TRBV28 and TRBJ1-5; TRBD1 aligns across 9 bases. The clonotype was recovered from a female donor with Graves disease. In DNA, the CDR3 is TGTGCCAGCAGTTTATTCCCTATAGGGACAGGGTACAATCAGCCCCAGCATTTT. Amino acids: CASSLFPIGTGYNQPQHF.